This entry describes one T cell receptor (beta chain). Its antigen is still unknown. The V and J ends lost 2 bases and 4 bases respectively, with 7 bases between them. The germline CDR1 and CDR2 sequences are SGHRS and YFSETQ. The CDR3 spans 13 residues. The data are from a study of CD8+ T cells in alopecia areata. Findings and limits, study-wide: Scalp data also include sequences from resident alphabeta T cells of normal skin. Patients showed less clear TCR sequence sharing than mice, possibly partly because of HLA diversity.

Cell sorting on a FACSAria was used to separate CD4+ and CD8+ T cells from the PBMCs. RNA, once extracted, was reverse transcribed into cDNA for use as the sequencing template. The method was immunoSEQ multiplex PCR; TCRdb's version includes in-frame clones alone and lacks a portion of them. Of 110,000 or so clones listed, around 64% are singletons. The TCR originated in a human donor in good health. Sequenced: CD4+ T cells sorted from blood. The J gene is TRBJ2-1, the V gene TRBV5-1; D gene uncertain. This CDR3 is CASSFQAYNEQFF. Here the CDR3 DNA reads TGCGCCAGCAGCTTCCAGGCTTACAATGAGCAGTTCTTC.